This T cell receptor beta chain comes out of a study of blood T cell repertoires in COVID-19 (dated by TCRdb to the early 2020s). Regarding the study in general: Collaborator samples came from the United States, Italy and Spain and covered acute and convalescent phases of COVID-19. HLA class I and class II types, where available, came from metadata supplied by the sample provider rather than from assay-based typing. The prospective study material was composed of cDNA or gDNA derived from T cells, B-cell-depleted T cells, or PBMCs. A de-identified subject ID, COVID-19 status, age in years and sex were almost always included in the sample metadata. Samples came from the ongoing ImmuneRACE study (first 160 participants) plus 1,254 subjects from 6 global collaborators. Deeply sampled blood TCRbeta repertoires from subjects exposed to, actively infected with, or recovered from COVID-19 were included in the dataset. The repertoires were made available in a free public database intended to serve as a resource for research on the immune response to SARS-CoV-2.

In the prospective study, participants were roughly 18 to 100 years old, resided in fewer than 25 geographic areas of the United States, and were enrolled through a virtual design. In the prospective study, cohorts were assigned on the basis of participant-reported clinical history obtained from a screening survey and a study questionnaire. Recovered participants in ImmuneRACE Cohort 3 were defined by two consecutive negative NP/OP PCR tests, clearance by a healthcare professional, or resolution of symptoms. In the prospective study, mobile phlebotomists collected whole blood, serum and a nasopharyngeal or oropharyngeal swab from each participant. Additional blood draws and questionnaires over a roughly two-month period could optionally be provided by prospective study participants. Before DNA extraction, prospective study blood samples were shipped either frozen or at room temperature. The immunoSEQ Assay, a bias-controlled multiplex PCR, was used to amplify TCRbeta CDR3 regions from genomic DNA. Per the source publication's procedure: The number of nucleated cells in each sample was estimated by amplification of reference gene primers within the assay. To quantify the absolute abundance of each unique TCRbeta CDR3 rearrangement, sequence reads were collapsed and filtered. For each sample, productive Simpson clonality was calculated by taking the square root of Simpson's diversity index across productive rearrangements. TCRdb carries this immuneACCESS record with in-frame sequences only. Its versions omit some clonotypes, under half of them owing to an unresolved V gene in the studies checked, with the rest unexplained. D and trimming come from the DNA, and the V and J calls and clone size come from that table. The sample contains hundreds of thousands of clones, over 75% of them found a single time. Clones ranked in the top ten supply over 2% of the sample.

On this clone itself: Its specific antigen is unknown. No quality values exist for individual bases; no much larger clone is one base distant.

Including cysteine and phenylalanine, the CDR3 has 14 amino acids. Kept here is only the CDR3 DNA, which spans 42 bases and is read in frame from base 1. The junction carries 13 bases between V and J, which are trimmed by 5 bases and 2 bases respectively. Sequences SGHAT (CDR1) and FQNNGV (CDR2) are obtained from the germline V gene. General study outcomes and caveats: The amount of clinical and demographic metadata varied by source and participant and was provided uncurated.

The chain uses TRBV11-2 and TRBJ2-7, with TRBD2 as a weak D call on 6 bases. The specimen sequenced was PBMCs or T cells enriched from blood (not recorded which). This receptor was identified in a woman aged 18-29 years who had recovered from COVID-19. Here is the DNA: TGTGCCAGCAGCCAAGGGTCGGGGGCCTACGAGCAGTACTTC. Translated, it gives CASSQGSGAYEQYF.